This section outlines one T cell receptor beta chain sequence together with its context. Germline V lookup: CDR1 SGHRS, CDR2 YFSETQ. The length of the CDR3 is 13 residues. Trimming pared 5 bases from V and 1 base from J, leaving 9 bases between. The data belong to a study of blood T cell repertoires in COVID-19. Study-wide background: T cells, B-cell-depleted T cells, or PBMCs provided the cDNA or gDNA that served as material.

In the authors' methods: Researchers report that nucleated cell counts were estimated from reference gene primer amplification. Profiled with immunoSEQ multiplex PCR; TCRdb holds only in-frame clones, not every one. V, J and clone size were drawn from that table, and D and trimming were deduced from the DNA. The profile shows some 400,000 clones, more than 65% of them singletons. The receptor comes from a human donor with acute or convalescent COVID-19. The donor label of this sample is uncertain. The sample was peripheral blood. The chain employs TRBV5-1 and TRBJ2-5; no firm D call. The CDR3 loop is CASSRGVQETQYF. CDR3 sequence (DNA): TGCGCCAGCAGTAGAGGTGTCCAAGAGACCCAGTACTTC.